This TCR beta chain was obtained from a study of cytomegalovirus exposure and HLA in healthy donors. The primer mix had 60 Vbeta and 13 Jbeta primers. Libraries were prepared by immunoSEQ multiplex PCR; TCRdb keeps only in-frame clonotypes and omits some of them. The sample consists of 150,000 to 200,000 clones, 79% of them appearing once. General study results and limits: Roughly even sequencing depth across donors was the assumption behind the presence/absence analyses. A likely sequencing artifact accounted for one observed cluster of highly shared sequence variants. For most TCR sequences rarity was the rule, although some public TCRs occurred in many donors. The authors later linked a missense DCLRE1C variant to TCR beta V- and J-gene trimming.

As to this clone: As yet, its antigen is unknown.

The TCR was taken from a woman aged 45-59 years in good health and CMV-seronegative. The material sequenced was PBMCs.

DNA for the CDR3: TGTGCCAGCAGTACACTACAGGTTTTGGACACTGAAGCTTTCTTT. Protein product: CASSTLQVLDTEAFF. J is TRBJ1-1 and V is TRBV6-6; weak D call: TRBD1 (5 bases). Trimming pared 5 bases from V and 3 bases from J, leaving 16 bases between. CDR1 and CDR2 from the germline V gene are MNHNY and SVGAGI (reference sequence). This CDR3 has 15 amino acids.